This T cell receptor (beta chain) originates from a study of blood T cell repertoires in COVID-19 (TCRdb year 2020). Regarding the study in general: Samples from collaborators originated in the United States, Italy and Spain and spanned both the acute and convalescent phases of COVID-19. The prospective study material was composed of cDNA or gDNA derived from T cells, B-cell-depleted T cells, or PBMCs. The dataset comprised deeply sampled blood TCRbeta repertoires from subjects exposed to, actively infected with, or recovered from COVID-19. A freely available public database, intended as a resource for researchers studying the immune response to SARS-CoV-2, is where the repertoires were released. The samples were drawn from the first 160 participants of the ongoing ImmuneRACE study and from over 950 subjects provided by 6 global collaborators. Nearly every sample came with metadata listing a de-identified subject ID, COVID-19 status, age in years and sex. Where HLA class I and class II types were available, the types were taken from metadata supplied by the sample provider, not from assay-based typing. What the authors observed across the whole study: The amount of clinical and demographic metadata varied by source and participant and was provided uncurated.

Each collaborating institution followed its own protocols to collect whole blood in K2EDTA tubes. Collaborator samples were shipped for TCRbeta analysis as frozen whole blood, isolated PBMCs, or DNA extracted from either sample type. This clone came up once. The specificity of this receptor is unknown. No per-base quality is available; no much larger clone lies one base away. The CDR3 holds 17 amino acids from the cysteine to the phenylalanine. The retained sequence is limited to the CDR3, 51 bases, with the frame set at the first base. V and J are trimmed by 1 base and 5 bases, and the gene matches miss 5 bases of the junction. Taken from the germline V gene, the CDR1 and CDR2 loops are LGHNA and YSLEER. TCRbeta CDR3 regions were amplified from genomic DNA using the immunoSEQ Assay, a bias-controlled multiplex PCR. The study's own analysis went as follows. Nucleated cell counts per sample were estimated from amplification of reference gene primers within the assay. Sequence reads were collapsed and filtered to measure the absolute abundance of every unique TCRbeta CDR3 rearrangement. For each sample, productive Simpson clonality was calculated as the square root of Simpson's diversity index across productive rearrangements. TCRdb mirrors the immuneACCESS table, restricted to in-frame sequences. Some clones are absent from its copies; in checked studies, under half trace to an unresolved V gene, and the reason for the others is unknown. From that table come the V and J calls and clone size; the DNA was used to work out D and trimming. Across this sample there are fewer than 300,000 clones, with roughly 84% seen only once. About 3.4% of the sample is taken by the ten largest.

Sequenced: peripheral blood. The receptor chain draws on TRBV4-3 and TRBJ2-3, and TRBD2 matches 14 of the central bases. The receptor's source is a young woman with acute or convalescent COVID-19. The CDR3 protein is CASSQGGLAGVVDTQYF. The nucleotide sequence reads as follows: TGCGCCAGCAGCCAAGGGGGACTAGCGGGAGTTGTAGATACGCAGTATTTT.